This TCR beta chain was recovered during a study of shared clonotypes between healthy human individuals. Original data processing: Junction-only sequences produced by ImmunoSEQ had no quality scores, so filtering differed. Profiling relied on immunoSEQ multiplex PCR, and the TCRdb table lists in-frame clones only, not all of them. V and J calls plus clone size are reproduced from that table; the DNA served to infer D and trimming. Of approximately 2.4 million clones listed, approximately 96% are singletons. This CDR3 is built from 14 residues. Trimming removed 6 bases from V and 3 bases from J; junction bases left unmatched: 5. Germline assignment: CDR1 WSHSY and CDR2 SAAADI.

The chain is built from TRBV10-2 and TRBJ2-7; the match to TRBD1 covers 10 bases. Input material: naive CD4+ T cells sorted from blood. Subset denoted: CD45RA+ positively selected. The TCR originated in a man between 18 and 29 years old in good health. CDR3 nucleotide sequence: TGCGCCAGCAGGCCGGGACAGGGGATCTACGAGCAGTACTTC. Its protein product is CASRPGQGIYEQYF.